These 30 T cell receptor beta chains share one sample of origin, sequenced in a study of blood T cell repertoires in COVID-19. The table came from immunoSEQ multiplex PCR; TCRdb's copy has only in-frame clones and leaves some out. The sample holds 200,000 to 300,000 clones; 88% are singletons and the top ten take roughly 1.2%. Sequenced input: PBMCs or T cells enriched from blood (not recorded which). The receptors come from a woman between 40 and 50 years old with acute COVID-19.

Concerning this clone: This specimen includes other DNA sequences encoding the same CDR3. The chain links TRBV9 to TRBJ1-4, with a possible D match to TRBD1 (5 bases). V was clipped by 3 bases and J by 4 bases, with 10 bases between them. Germline assignment: CDR1 SGDLS and CDR2 YYNGEE. The CDR3 has 14 amino acids. CDR3 bases: TGTGCCAGCAGCGCATGGAGGGGTAATGAAAAACTGTTTTTT. It translates to CASSAWRGNEKLFF.

To note about this clone: A junction boundary mismatches the germline segment, possibly from a read error. The rearrangement joins TRBV2 to TRBJ1-4, with TRBD1 matching 8 bases. The CDR3 spans 10 residues. Looked up from germline, CDR1 is SNHLY and CDR2 is FYNNEI. The CDR3 DNA follows: TGTGCCAGCAGTTCGGACAGGGTTGATTTT. This gives the protein CASSSDRVDF. The entire variable domain, with the rest obtained from reference TRBV2 and TRBJ1-4, is as follows: EPEVTQTPSHQVTQMGQEVILRCVPISNHLYFYWYRQILGQKVEFLVSFYNNEISEKSEIFDDQFSVERPDGSNFTLKIRSTKLEDSAMYFCASSSDRVDFGSGTQLSVL.

This sequence joins TRBV27 and TRBJ1-4; perhaps TRBD1 as D (6 bases). The CDR3 length is 18 residues. The germline V gene has CDR1 MNHEY and CDR2 SMNVEV (reference sequence). V lost 8 bases to trimming and J lost 0 bases, with 22 bases between them. The CDR3 here is CASGATVRTVSTNEKLFF. CDR3 DNA sequence: TGTGCCAGCGGAGCGACAGTTAGGACAGTCTCAACTAATGAAAAACTGTTTTTT.

The chain is built from TRBV5-4 and TRBJ2-7, with a tentative D call TRBD1 (6 bases). This CDR3 region has 13 residues. Germline CDR1 is SGHNT and CDR2 is YYREEE (reference sequence). Between the trimmed V and J ends, which lost 2 bases and 5 bases, there was a span of 11 bases. This chain's CDR3 is CASSFWNRDEQYV. CDR3 coding DNA: TGTGCCAGCAGCTTCTGGAACAGGGACGAGCAGTACGTC.

This chain uses TRBV4-1 with TRBJ2-1, with 12 bases lining up with TRBD2. The CDR3 is made up of 16 amino acids. In germline, CDR1 is MGHRA, CDR2 YSYEKL. Trimming removed 6 bases from V and 0 bases from J; junction bases left unmatched: 3. The CDR3 protein is CASRPTSGSSYNEQFF. For the CDR3, the DNA is TGCGCCAGCAGGCCGACTAGCGGGAGCTCCTACAATGAGCAGTTCTTC.

Turning to this clone: Sequence at one end of the junction differs from germline and may be a read error. The DNA of the CDR3 is TGTGCCAGCAGCGTAGTTCCAGGGACTAACCATGGCTACACCTTC. Residues: CASSVVPGTNHGYTF. The chain uses TRBV9 and TRBJ1-2, with D tentatively TRBD1 (5 bases). This CDR3 has 15 amino acids. Germline V CDR1 and CDR2: SGDLS, YYNGEE.

The V call is TRBV10-3, the J call TRBJ1-1; perhaps TRBD1 as D (6 bases). This CDR3 region has 12 residues. The germline V gene has CDR1 ENHRY and CDR2 SYGVKD. Trimming pared 3 bases from V and 11 bases from J, leaving 13 bases between. The CDR3 reads CAISERGTGAFF. CDR3 coding DNA: TGTGCCATCAGTGAAAGGGGGACGGGTGCTTTCTTT.

This clone was counted a few times. The chain combines TRBV19 with TRBJ2-3; tentatively, D is TRBD1 (5 bases). In germline, CDR1 is LNHDA, CDR2 SQIVND (reference sequence). Trimming cost V 3 bases and J 7 bases, with 14 bases left between them. CDR3 length: 14 amino acids. The CDR3 here is CASSIYQGLNTQYF. In DNA, the CDR3 is TGTGCCAGTAGTATCTACCAGGGTCTGAATACGCAGTATTTT.

V and J are TRBV4-1 and TRBJ2-7; TRBD2 matches at 10 bases. J was trimmed by 0 bases and V by 2 bases; bases with no gene match: 4. Germline loops: CDR1 MGHRA, CDR2 YSYEKL. The CDR3 spans 16 residues. CDR3 bases: TGCGCCAGCAGCCAAAGCTCTAGCGGGAGCTCCTACGAGCAGTACTTC. Translating gives CASSQSSSGSSYEQYF.

V gene TRBV19 combines with J gene TRBJ1-4, with a tentative D call TRBD1 (5 bases). V dropped 2 bases and J dropped 7 bases, with 11 bases sitting between them. The CDR3 consists of 14 residues. Germline V CDR1 and CDR2: LNHDA, SQIVND (reference sequence). The CDR3 here is CASSIQGRSEKLFF. DNA of the CDR3: TGTGCCAGTAGTATACAGGGTCGGAGTGAAAAACTGTTTTTT.

A word on this clone: The identical CDR3 is also encoded by other nucleotide sequences in the sample. The chain employs TRBV6-1 and TRBJ1-1; TRBD1 matches 7 bases. This CDR3 is 15 amino acids long. Per the germline V gene, CDR1 is MNHNS and CDR2 is SASEGT. Unmatched junction bases numbered 2, after V lost 1 base and J lost 0 bases. This CDR3 is CASSEGQGMNTEAFF. CDR3 nucleotides: TGTGCCAGCAGTGAAGGACAGGGTATGAACACTGAAGCTTTCTTT.

V is TRBV10-3 and J is TRBJ1-5; 7 bases align to TRBD1. The junction had 10 bases not matched to a gene; V was cut back by 8 bases and J by 0 bases. This CDR3 contains 16 residues. CDR1 is ENHRY, CDR2 SYGVKD, per germline. The CDR3 region has the DNA TGTGCCATCGGTAAGGGGGACAGAGCTAGCAATCAGCCCCAGCATTTT. Its protein is CAIGKGDRASNQPQHF.

The genes are TRBV7-9 and TRBJ1-3, with D perhaps matching TRBD1 (5 bases). From germline, CDR1 is SEHNR and CDR2 FQNEAQ (reference sequence). V lost 4 bases and J lost 0, with 13 bases in between. This CDR3 is 16 amino acids long. DNA for the CDR3: TGTGCCAGCAGCTCGCCGGGACTGCCCTCTGGAAACACCATATATTTT. This codes for CASSSPGLPSGNTIYF.

In its sample, this clone was seen a few times. The chain combines TRBV6-2 or TRBV6-3 with TRBJ2-7; 13 positions agree with TRBD2. This CDR3 is 20 amino acids long. In germline, CDR1 is MNHEY, CDR2 SVGEGT. J was trimmed by 4 bases and V by 4 bases; bases with no gene match: 19. CDR3: CASSSGIWTSGRLRSYEQYV. CDR3 sequence (DNA): TGTGCCAGCAGTTCCGGAATATGGACTAGCGGGAGATTACGGTCGTACGAGCAGTACGTC.

The J gene is TRBJ2-1, the V gene TRBV5-5; a weak D match, TRBD2 (5 bases). The ends were cut back, 1 base at V and 5 bases at J, with 16 bases in the middle. Germline CDR1 and CDR2: SGHKS and YYEKEE (reference sequence). This CDR3 comprises 16 residues. The CDR3 DNA reads as TGTGCCAGCAGCTTGCTATTTGGGAGCCGGGACAATGAGCAGTTCTTC. This sequence encodes CASSLLFGSRDNEQFF.

This chain connects TRBV2 to TRBJ2-5; 12 bases line up with TRBD2. This CDR3 is 15 amino acids long. The V gene end was trimmed by 8 bases and the J gene end by 1 base; junction bases not matched to a gene: 5. The germline gives CDR1 SNHLY, CDR2 FYNNEI. The CDR3 here is CASGRTSGVQETQYF. CDR3 sequence (DNA): TGTGCCAGCGGAAGGACTAGCGGGGTCCAAGAGACCCAGTACTTC. Variable domain in full (rest from reference TRBV2 and TRBJ2-5): EPEVTQTPSHQVTQMGQEVILRCVPISNHLYFYWYRQILGQKVEFLVSFYNNEISEKSEIFDDQFSVERPDGSNFTLKIRSTKLEDSAMYFCASGRTSGVQETQYFGPGTRLLVL.

This sequence joins TRBV4-3 and TRBJ2-3; unclear D gene. The CDR3 extends over 14 amino acids. Trimming pared 4 bases from V and 4 bases from J, leaving 12 bases between. CDR1 and CDR2 from the germline V gene are LGHNA and YSLEER. In nucleotides, the CDR3 is TGCGCCAGCAGCCCTCGACCCCGGGCAGATACGCAGTATTTT. This encodes CASSPRPRADTQYF.

The CDR3 DNA reads TGTGCCTGGAGTAGGGGTGAAGCTTTCTTT. This translates into CAWSRGEAFF. This sequence joins TRBV30 and TRBJ1-1, with a weak D call TRBD1 (5 bases). Trimming took off 2 bases at V and 7 bases at J, with 5 bases between the two ends. This CDR3 is built from 10 residues. The germline V gene encodes CDR1 GTSNPN and CDR2 SVGIG (reference sequence). Together with reference TRBV30 and TRBJ1-1, the CDR3 gives the full variable domain: SQTIHQWPATLVQPVGSPLSLECTVEGTSNPNLYWYRQAAGRGLQLLFYSVGIGQISSEVPQNLSASRPQDRQFILSSKKLLLSDSGFYLCAWSRGEAFFGQGTRLTVV.

The CDR3 reads CASSPGSTDTQYF. The CDR3 DNA follows: TGTGCCAGCAGCCCGGGGTCCACAGATACGCAGTATTTT. This chain uses TRBV9 with TRBJ2-3; a possible D gene is TRBD2 (5 bases). The CDR3 is 13 residues long. Germline CDR1 reads SGDLS; CDR2 reads YYNGEE. V was shortened by 4 bases and J by 2 bases, with 8 bases between the two germline ends.

V is TRBV29-1 and J is TRBJ1-1; 8 bases match TRBD1. The germline V gene has CDR1 SQVTM and CDR2 ANQGSEA. Trimming took 7 bases from V and 12 from J; bases not matched to a gene: 7. The CDR3 loop spans 10 amino acids. The CDR3 here is CSDRTGGPFF. CDR3 DNA sequence: TGCAGCGACCGAACAGGGGGTCCTTTCTTT.

This clone was counted a few times. V is TRBV4-1 and J is TRBJ2-7, with D possibly TRBD2 on 5 matching bases. CDR3 length equals 16 residues. Trimming shortened V by 0 bases and J by 0 bases, and 12 bases separated the two germline ends. CDR1 and CDR2 from the germline V gene are MGHRA and YSYEKL. CDR3 bases: TGCGCCAGCAGCCAAGATCCAGCGGCAAGCTCCTACGAGCAGTACTTC. Translated: CASSQDPAASSYEQYF.

This clone has just one count. This chain uses TRBV30 with TRBJ2-7; weak D call: TRBD2 (6 bases). The CDR3 runs to 14 residues. The ends were cut back, 0 bases at V and 1 base at J, with 10 bases in the middle. Germline V gives CDR1 GTSNPN, CDR2 SVGIG (reference sequence). The CDR3 spells CAWSVGRSSYEQYF. The CDR3, as DNA: TGTGCCTGGAGTGTCGGGAGAAGTTCCTACGAGCAGTACTTC.

This clone came up once. The rearrangement joins TRBV2 to TRBJ2-7, with 14 bases identical to TRBD2. Germline V gives CDR1 SNHLY, CDR2 FYNNEI. V lost 7 bases and J lost 3; bases outside the gene matches: 2. This CDR3 region has 14 residues. The chain's CDR3 is CASTGTSGSYEQYF. CDR3 sequence (DNA): TGTGCCAGCACCGGGACTAGCGGGAGCTACGAGCAGTACTTC.

V and J are TRBV28 and TRBJ2-1, with D possibly TRBD1 on 5 matching bases. The V end was cut by 6 bases, the J end by 0 bases, with 9 bases between. The CDR3 sequence is 14 residues long. Germline V gene lookup returns CDR1 MDHEN and CDR2 SYDVKM. CDR3 in DNA: TGTGCCAGCAGCTGGACAATCTCCTACAATGAGCAGTTCTTC. As protein: CASSWTISYNEQFF.

V is TRBV9 and J is TRBJ2-1; 11 bases are shared with TRBD2. CDR1 and CDR2 from the germline V gene are SGDLS and YYNGEE. The CDR3 has 15 residues. Trimming took 5 bases from V and 4 from J; bases not matched to a gene: 5. The CDR3 DNA sequence: TGTGCCAGCAGTCCAACTAGCGGGAGTTACAATGAGCAGTTCTTC. Residues: CASSPTSGSYNEQFF. Using reference TRBV9 and TRBJ2-1 for the parts outside the CDR3, the full variable domain is DSGVTQTPKHLITATGQRVTLRCSPRSGDLSVYWYQQSLDQGLQFLIQYYNGEERAKGNILERFSAQQFPDLHSELNLSSLELGDSALYFCASSPTSGSYNEQFFGPGTRLTVL.

The chain has TRBV10-3 and TRBJ1-3; D is ambiguous. V was trimmed by 10 bases and J by 0 bases, leaving 13 bases between them. The CDR3 spans 14 residues. CDR1 and CDR2 (germline): ENHRY, SYGVKD. The CDR3 spells CATQPGYSGNTIYF. The CDR3 region has the DNA TGTGCCACGCAACCGGGATACTCTGGAAACACCATATATTTT.

The chain employs TRBV9 and TRBJ1-3; TRBD1 is a possible D gene (6 bases). V was trimmed by 6 bases and J by 0 bases, leaving 10 bases between them. The germline gives CDR1 SGDLS, CDR2 YYNGEE. The CDR3 consists of 14 residues. CDR3 amino acids: CASNTGLSGNTIYF. For the CDR3, the DNA is TGTGCCAGCAATACAGGGCTCTCTGGAAACACCATATATTTT. Filled out from reference TRBV9 and TRBJ1-3, the complete variable domain reads DSGVTQTPKHLITATGQRVTLRCSPRSGDLSVYWYQQSLDQGLQFLIQYYNGEERAKGNILERFSAQQFPDLHSELNLSSLELGDSALYFCASNTGLSGNTIYFGEGSWLTVV.

The rearrangement joins TRBV13 to TRBJ2-1, with TRBD2 matching over 7 bases. The germline CDR1 and CDR2 sequences are PRHDT and FYEKMQ (reference sequence). Losses at the gene ends were 4 bases for V and 10 bases for J; bases not matched to a gene: 13. This CDR3 is 15 amino acids long. CDR3 in DNA: TGTGCCAGCAGCTCCCGGGGGGTGCTGGGGTACGAGCAGTTCTTC. Translation: CASSSRGVLGYEQFF.

Only one count was recorded for this clone. This chain links TRBV27 with TRBJ2-1; the match to TRBD2 covers 12 bases. This CDR3 has 17 amino acids. V dropped 10 bases and J dropped 7; count of bases not matched to a gene: 17. Germline values: CDR1 MNHEY, CDR2 SMNVEV (reference sequence). CDR3 sequence reads: CATAEYILAGGRNEQFF. The CDR3 DNA reads as TGTGCCACCGCCGAATACATACTAGCGGGAGGAAGGAATGAGCAGTTCTTC.

The J gene is TRBJ1-5, the V gene TRBV3-1 (or the pseudogene TRBV3-2); D gene uncertain. Between the trimmed V and J ends, which lost 1 base and 7 bases, there was a span of 11 bases. Germline V gives CDR1 LGHDT, CDR2 YNNKEL (reference sequence). This CDR3 is 14 amino acids long. The CDR3 loop reads CASSQGPGKQPQHF. DNA of the CDR3: TGTGCCAGCAGCCAAGGTCCGGGTAAACAGCCCCAGCATTTT.